The 8 T cell receptor beta chains below come from one sample, sequenced in a study of cytomegalovirus exposure and HLA in healthy donors (dated by TCRdb to the late 2010s). Library construction relied on the immunoSEQ multiplex PCR assay. The multiplex PCR relied on a mix of 60 forward primers for TCR Vbeta segments and 13 reverse primers for TCR Jbeta segments. TCRdb re-hosts the immuneACCESS table, in-frame sequences only. Its copies lack some clones; in the studies checked, an unresolved V gene accounts for under half of them, and the cause for the rest is not known. The sample yields fewer than 110,000 clones; roughly 80% were counted once. The ten largest clones add up to 2% to 2.5% of the sample. The sequenced material came from PBMCs. The receptors here all came from a man younger than 45 in good health and CMV-seronegative.

The rearrangement joins TRBV7-3 to TRBJ2-3; a weak D match, TRBD2 (6 bases). This CDR3 has 14 residues. Trimming took 3 bases from V and 6 from J, leaving 13 bases between them. Germline V gives CDR1 SGHTA, CDR2 FQGTGA. The CDR3 DNA sequence: TGTGCCAGCAGCTTGGTGGGAGGAGTTGATACGCAGTATTTT. The encoded protein is CASSLVGGVDTQYF.

The chain carries TRBV9 and TRBJ2-3, with a tentative D call TRBD1 (6 bases). The length of the CDR3 is 16 residues. Germline V gene data show CDR1 as SGDLS and CDR2 as YYNGEE. V lost 3 bases and J 0 bases, leaving 14 bases between the germline ends. CDR3 nucleotide sequence: TGTGCCAGCAGCGGACAGGTCAAACTTAGCACAGATACGCAGTATTTT. Encoded protein: CASSGQVKLSTDTQYF.

The rearrangement joins TRBV7-2 to TRBJ1-1, with D perhaps matching TRBD1 (5 bases). Trimming cost V 4 bases and J 8 bases, with 11 bases left between them. The CDR3 covers 12 residues. Germline assignment: CDR1 SGHTA and CDR2 FQGNSA. CDR3 region: CASSYSGGEAFF. For the CDR3, the DNA is TGTGCCAGCAGCTACTCCGGGGGAGAAGCTTTCTTT.

The chain carries TRBV6-5 and TRBJ2-3; D is ambiguous. The CDR3 runs 15 residues. Germline V gene data show CDR1 as MNHEY and CDR2 as SVGAGI. V was trimmed by 2 bases and J by 2 bases, leaving 11 bases between them. CDR3 nucleotides: TGTGCCAGCAGTTACCGGGTCGGCGTCACAGATACGCAGTATTTT. As protein: CASSYRVGVTDTQYF.

CDR3 residues: CAWTGVPYEQYF. CDR3 DNA: TGTGCCTGGACAGGGGTACCCTACGAGCAGTACTTC. This rearrangement joins TRBV30 to TRBJ2-7; TRBD1 might be the D (6 bases). Germline loops: CDR1 GTSNPN, CDR2 SVGIG (reference sequence). The CDR3 runs to 12 residues. The V and J ends lost 4 bases and 2 bases respectively, with 9 bases between them.

This rearrangement joins TRBV18 to TRBJ2-1; D is undetermined. From germline, CDR1 is KGHSH and CDR2 LQKENI. The CDR3 consists of 14 residues. Deletions cut 1 base from V and 6 bases from J, with 10 bases between. CDR3 nucleotide sequence: TGTGCCAGCTCACCACTTCAGGTCATCAATGAGCAGTTCTTC. This gives the protein CASSPLQVINEQFF. The variable domain in full, completed from reference TRBV18 and TRBJ2-1, reads NAGVMQNPRHLVRRRGQEARLRCSPMKGHSHVYWYRQLPEEGLKFMVYLQKENIIDESGMPKERFSAEFPKEGPSILRIQQVVRGDSAAYFCASSPLQVINEQFFGPGTRLTVL.

The chain couples TRBV4-2 to TRBJ1-4; D may be TRBD1 (5 bases). The germline V and J ends were trimmed by 1 base and 8 bases, with 20 bases remaining between them. The length of the CDR3 is 17 residues. CDR1 and CDR2 from the germline V gene are LGHNA and YNFKEQ. The CDR3 DNA reads TGTGCCAGCAGCCAAGGGGGGGTGGCTTACGTGGTGGAAAAACTGTTTTTT. Amino acids: CASSQGGVAYVVEKLFF.

The chain is built from TRBV27 and TRBJ2-7; D uncertain. Germline lookup yields CDR1 MNHEY and CDR2 SMNVEV (reference sequence). The V end was cut by 4 bases, the J end by 1 base, with 8 bases between. This CDR3 comprises 13 residues. CDR3 loop: CASSWATSYEQYF. The CDR3 DNA reads TGTGCCAGCAGTTGGGCCACTTCCTACGAGCAGTACTTC.